Listed below are T cell receptor beta chains from one sample, sequenced in a study of shared clonotypes between healthy human individuals. The data were produced by immunoSEQ multiplex PCR, yet TCRdb's version contains in-frame clones alone and is incomplete. The data hold more than 2 million clones, with less than 95% observed a single time. Specimen: naive CD8+ T cells sorted from blood. The receptors here all came from a man aged 18 to 35 in good health. The CDR3 runs from the conserved cysteine through the conserved F or W. The D gene is left open where the match is weak. For some rows the clone size is stated as once, few or many, or as a class when expanded; others skip it.

len	v_gene	j_gene	d_gene	abundance	CDR3nt	CDR3aa
16	TRBV15	TRBJ2-2	-	-	TGTGCCACCAGCAGAGATGCGGGTGTCGACACCGGGGAGCTGTTTTTT	CATSRDAGVDTGELFF
16	TRBV7-2	TRBJ2-7	TRBD2	-	TGTGCCAGCAGCTTAGGTATAGCGGGAGGGGCCTACGAGCAGTACTTC	CASSLGIAGGAYEQYF
14	TRBV7-2	TRBJ2-7	-	-	TGTGCCAGCAGCTCCCGGGCGCAGGTTGGCGAGCAGTACTTC	CASSSRAQVGEQYF
16	TRBV5-4	TRBJ2-1	TRBD1	once	TGTGCCAGCAGCCGGGGACAGGGGGCATGGAACAATGAGCAGTTCTTC	CASSRGQGAWNNEQFF
11	TRBV19	TRBJ1-1	-	-	TGTGCCAGTAGTAGGGGTATTGAAGCTTTCTTT	CASSRGIEAFF
15	TRBV7-4	TRBJ2-4	TRBD1	-	TGTGCCAGCAGCTTAAGGTACAGGGGGAAAAACATTCAGTACTTC	CASSLRYRGKNIQYF
15	TRBV2	TRBJ2-7	-	-	TGTGCCAGCAGTGAAGCGAAGGGGGGAGGGAGCGAGCAGTACTTC	CASSEAKGGGSEQYF
14	TRBV27	TRBJ1-5	-	many	TGTGCCAGCAGTACCCATTATAGCAATCAGCCCCAGCATTTT	CASSTHYSNQPQHF
15	TRBV7-9	TRBJ2-7	-	-	TGTGCCAGCAGCTTAGTAGGGACCTCTCCCGGGGAGCAGTACTTC	CASSLVGTSPGEQYF
17	TRBV4-2	TRBJ2-5	-	-	TGTGCCAGCAGCCAAGATCAAGGGGGGGAGACCCAAGAGACCCAGTACTTC	CASSQDQGGETQETQYF
15	TRBV9	TRBJ2-7	TRBD2	-	TGTGCCAGCAGCGTAGTCGAGGGACTAGGCGGCGAGCAGTACTTC	CASSVVEGLGGEQYF
14	TRBV10-1	TRBJ2-7	-	once	TGCGCCAGCAGCCAGGGGCTCTTATCCTACGAGCAGTACTTC	CASSQGLLSYEQYF
17	TRBV4-3	TRBJ2-1	-	-	TGCGCCAGCAGCCAAGGTAGGGGCAGGACCGCCCGGGGTGAGCAGTTCTTC	CASSQGRGRTARGEQFF
15	TRBV7-6	TRBJ2-3	-	-	TGTGCCAGCAGCCTACTAGAAAGGGGCACAGATACGCAGTATTTT	CASSLLERGTDTQYF
14	TRBV7-6	TRBJ2-3	-	-	TGTGCCAGCAGCCTTACAGGGCTCGCGGATACGCAGTATTTT	CASSLTGLADTQYF
20	TRBV7-8	TRBJ2-2	-	-	TGTGCCAGCAGCTTAGAAGGCTGGGTAGCCCGTGACCCTACCACCGGGGAGCTGTTTTTT	CASSLEGWVARDPTTGELFF
14	TRBV4-1	TRBJ1-3	-	-	TGCGCCAGCAGCAGGGGACTCTCTGGAAACACCATATATTTT	CASSRGLSGNTIYF
14	TRBV28	TRBJ2-2	-	-	TGTGCCAGCGGCTCCTCAGGGGTCACCGGGGAGCTGTTTTTT	CASGSSGVTGELFF
15	TRBV5-6	TRBJ1-2	TRBD1	once	TGTGCCAGCAGCCCTGCACAGGGGACGTACTATGGCTACACCTTC	CASSPAQGTYYGYTF
11	TRBV6-5	TRBJ1-1	-	once	TGTGCCAGCAGACTCGGCCTTGAAGCTTTCTTT	CASRLGLEAFF
15	TRBV27	TRBJ2-3	-	-	TGTGCCAGCAGTTTCACAGGCCTTAGCACAGATACGCAGTATTTT	CASSFTGLSTDTQYF
14	TRBV27	TRBJ2-5	-	-	TGTGCCAGCAGTTTATTAGCGAGTGGAGAGACCCAGTACTTC	CASSLLASGETQYF
12	TRBV29-1	TRBJ2-7	TRBD1	once	TGCAGCGGGGGGACAGGGTTCTACGAGCAGTACTTC	CSGGTGFYEQYF
15	TRBV27	TRBJ1-5	-	-	TGTGCCAGCAGTTTATATGCAGGGGTTCGTCAGCCCCAGCATTTT	CASSLYAGVRQPQHF
15	TRBV9	TRBJ2-3	-	-	TGTGCCAGCAGCGTAGAAGGAGGGGGCAAGGATACGCAGTATTTT	CASSVEGGGKDTQYF
15	TRBV19	TRBJ1-5	-	-	TGTGCCAGTAGTATTAACACAGGGTCGGGACAGCCCCAGCATTTT	CASSINTGSGQPQHF
14	TRBV2	TRBJ2-5	TRBD2	-	TGTGCCAGCAGTGAACTAGCGGGACAAGAGACCCAGTACTTC	CASSELAGQETQYF
16	TRBV11-2	TRBJ2-5	-	-	TGTGCCAGCAGCTTAATCGGCGGTACTAACCAAGAGACCCAGTACTTC	CASSLIGGTNQETQYF
14	TRBV6-6	TRBJ2-5	-	-	TGTGCCAGCAGCCAGGGACGAGGGGGAGAGACCCAGTACTTC	CASSQGRGGETQYF
15	TRBV4-3	TRBJ1-2	-	-	TGCGCCAGCAGCCAAGATCTAGGGGAAAATGATGGCTACACCTTC	CASSQDLGENDGYTF
11	TRBV5-1	TRBJ2-7	-	-	TGCGCCAGCAGCTTGGGAGCCGAGCAGTACTTC	CASSLGAEQYF
16	TRBV9	TRBJ1-2	-	-	TGTGCCAGCAGCGTCGGCGGGCCTGGAGCTAACTATGGCTACACCTTC	CASSVGGPGANYGYTF
16	TRBV7-9	TRBJ1-4	-	-	TGTGCCAGCAGCTCGTACCCCCGACAGGTCGACGAAAAACTGTTTTTT	CASSSYPRQVDEKLFF
14	TRBV13	TRBJ2-7	-	-	TGTGCCAGCAGCCCCCAAGGTGAGGACTACGAGCAGTACTTC	CASSPQGEDYEQYF
12	TRBV6-5	TRBJ2-2	-	-	TGTGCCAGCAGTTTTGTCTCCGGGGAGCTGTTTTTT	CASSFVSGELFF
13	TRBV6-5	TRBJ2-5	-	-	TGTGCCAGAACCGGGACCGAACAAGAGACCCAGTACTTC	CARTGTEQETQYF
14	TRBV28	TRBJ2-2	TRBD1	-	TGTGCCAGCAGCCCTCCAGGGGGCTTCGGGGAGCTGTTTTTT	CASSPPGGFGELFF